This T cell receptor (beta chain) was recovered during a study of blood T cells in healthy people across ages. Study observations and caveats: Long-lived donors exceeded aged donors in naive CD4+ cells and diversity. Reliance upon unsorted PBMCs precluded definitive naive versus antigen-experienced comparison.

Together with a sample-barcoded 5' primer, a J-beta primer mix was included in a second PCR lasting roughly 6 to 12 cycles. Using its own MiXCR run on the 5' RACE reads, TCRdb lists one record per CDR3 protein. The table includes approximately 760,000 distinct CDR3 sequences, 25% detected once. Worth noting for this clonotype: Its antigen remains unknown.

This CDR3 is 19 amino acids long. The junction had 22 bases not matched to a gene; V was cut back by 6 bases and J by 2 bases. Germline lookup yields CDR1 SGHTA and CDR2 FQGNSA. These data were likewise used in another study, on T cells of mothers and their children. That work adds: Using the M1S primer, the second PCR added sample barcodes along with 2-4 random nucleotides.

This receptor was identified in a boy aged 10-17 years in good health. The sequenced material came from blood. The V call is TRBV7-2, the J call TRBJ2-7; 7 bases match TRBD2. As DNA, the CDR3 is TGTGCCAGCAGTTTTATCGGGGGGAACACGGAAGAGAAACCCTACGAGCAGTACTTC. Translated, it gives CASSFIGGNTEEKPYEQYF.